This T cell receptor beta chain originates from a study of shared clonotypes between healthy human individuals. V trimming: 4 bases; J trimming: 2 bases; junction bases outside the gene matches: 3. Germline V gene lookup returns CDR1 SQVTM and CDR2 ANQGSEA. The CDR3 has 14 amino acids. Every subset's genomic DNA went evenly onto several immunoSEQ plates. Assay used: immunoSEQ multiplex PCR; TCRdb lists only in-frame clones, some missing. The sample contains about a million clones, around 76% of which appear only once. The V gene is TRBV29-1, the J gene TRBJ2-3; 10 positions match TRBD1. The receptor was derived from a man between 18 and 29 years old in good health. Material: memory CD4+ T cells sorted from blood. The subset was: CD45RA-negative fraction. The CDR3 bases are TGCAGCGTTGGGGGGACAGGGGTCACAGATACGCAGTATTTT. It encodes CSVGGTGVTDTQYF.